This entry describes one T cell receptor beta chain. The data stem from a study of blood T cell repertoires in COVID-19. Study in general: From the United States, Italy and Spain came samples of acute and convalescent COVID-19. Sources were T cells, B-cell-depleted T cells, or PBMCs; the material itself was cDNA or gDNA.

Trimming left V 2 bases short and J 6 bases short, with 13 bases between. This CDR3 is built from 14 residues. Looked up from germline, CDR1 is MNHEY and CDR2 is SMNVEV (reference sequence). In the authors' workflow: Scientists estimated how many nucleated cells there were by amplifying reference gene primers. The table came from immunoSEQ multiplex PCR; TCRdb's copy has only in-frame clones and leaves some out. D and trimming were read from the DNA, whereas the V and J calls and clone size are those reported in that table. In the table there are over 150,000 clones, about 90% of which are singletons.

The sample was peripheral blood. This TCR was recovered from a man in his forties or fifties with acute or convalescent COVID-19. This chain connects TRBV27 to TRBJ1-1; D is perhaps TRBD1 (6 bases). Here the CDR3 DNA reads TGTGCCAGCAGTTTACTGGCAGGGGCGTCTGAAGCTTTCTTT. Protein: CASSLLAGASEAFF.